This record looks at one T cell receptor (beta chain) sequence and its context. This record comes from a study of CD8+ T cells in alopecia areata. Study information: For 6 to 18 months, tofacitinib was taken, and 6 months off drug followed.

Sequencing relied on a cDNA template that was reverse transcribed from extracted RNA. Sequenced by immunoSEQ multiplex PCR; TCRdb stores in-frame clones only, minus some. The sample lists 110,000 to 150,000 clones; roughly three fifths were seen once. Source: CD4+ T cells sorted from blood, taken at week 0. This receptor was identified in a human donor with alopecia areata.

The CDR3 DNA sequence: TGCGCCAGCAGCCAGGACCCAGGGCGTCCAGATTCACCCCTCCACTTT. This sequence encodes CASSQDPGRPDSPLHF. The chain employs TRBV5-1 and TRBJ1-6; maybe TRBD1 (5 bases). Germline CDR1 and CDR2: SGHRS and YFSETQ. The CDR3 loop spans 16 amino acids. With 4 bases removed from V and 8 bases from J, the gap between germline ends came to 19 bases.